These 19 T cell receptor beta chains share one sample of origin, sequenced in a study of T-cell reconstitution after alpha-beta-depleted transplantation in children. Preparation of the TCRbeta library used unique molecular identifiers. MiXCR, applied by TCRdb to the PCR reads, yields one record per CDR3 protein. The table includes around 270,000 distinct CDR3 sequences, over 9.5% detected once. The sequencing used PBMCs, collected before TCRalphabeta/CD19-depleted stem cell transplant. The receptor source for this set is a boy under three years old with acute myeloid leukemia, due to receive a stem cell transplant.

This clonotype was found many times. DNA for the CDR3: TGTGCCAGCGTACAGGGGGCGTTTTGGAATGAGCAGTTCTTC. Its protein is CASVQGAFWNEQFF. The V gene is TRBV28, the J gene TRBJ2-1; 9 nucleotides line up with TRBD1. After removal of 8 bases from V and 7 bases from J, the junction contained 9 bases not matched to a gene. Germline V lookup: CDR1 MDHEN, CDR2 SYDVKM. The CDR3 runs to 14 residues.

This clonotype occurred many times. The rearrangement uses TRBV18 and TRBJ2-7; the match to TRBD1 covers 11 bases. CDR1 KGHSH and CDR2 LQKENI come from the germline V gene. After removal of 5 bases from V and 0 bases from J, the junction contained 0 bases not matched to a gene. CDR3 size: 14 residues. Written as DNA, the CDR3 is TGTGCCAGCTCAGGGACAGGGGGCTCCTACGAGCAGTACTTC. Its translation is CASSGTGGSYEQYF.

This chain connects TRBV24-1 to TRBJ2-7; 7 bases map to TRBD1. Germline CDR1 and CDR2: KGHDR and SFDVKD. The CDR3 has 13 amino acids. The V segment lost 5 bases and the J segment 3 bases; nucleotides outside the gene matches: 3. The CDR3 bases are TGTGCCACCAGTGGGGCAGGGGGCTACGAGCAGTACTTC. Residues: CATSGAGGYEQYF.

The table lists this clonotype with many counts. The gene calls are TRBV12-3 or TRBV12-4 and TRBJ2-2; D not resolved. V was pared by 6 bases and J by 6 bases, with 23 bases between. The CDR3 contains 17 residues. The CDR3 DNA reads TGTGCCAGCAGCTACCGGGCCATGATAGGTGGCTCCGGGGAGCTGTTTTTT. This gives the protein CASSYRAMIGGSGELFF.

This clonotype appeared many times. This chain connects TRBV5-1 to TRBJ2-3; no definite D call. V was pared by 2 bases and J by 5 bases, with 18 bases between. The CDR3 has 16 amino acids. Per the germline V gene, CDR1 is SGHRS and CDR2 is YFSETQ. CDR3 amino acids: CASSFRLAARKDTQYF. CDR3 nucleotides: TGCGCCAGCAGCTTCCGGTTGGCGGCACGAAAAGATACGCAGTATTTT.

The chain couples TRBV10-1 to TRBJ2-7, with TRBD2 matching over 9 bases. This CDR3 is 17 amino acids long. CDR1 and CDR2 (germline): WNHNN, SYGVQD (reference sequence). With V trimmed by 4 bases and J by 3 bases, 13 bases remained unmatched. The CDR3 sequence: CASSGVAGGPPRYEQYF. In DNA, the CDR3 is TGCGCCAGCAGTGGCGTGGCGGGAGGGCCCCCCCGCTACGAGCAGTACTTC.

This clonotype was observed many times. V and J are TRBV7-2 and TRBJ1-4, with D unclear. The CDR3 totals 15 residues. The germline V gene encodes CDR1 SGHTA and CDR2 FQGNSA. Trimming removed 3 bases from V and 7 bases from J, with 15 bases in between. This CDR3 reads CASSFQATKGEKLFF. Here the CDR3 DNA reads TGTGCCAGCAGCTTTCAGGCCACAAAGGGTGAAAAACTGTTTTTT.

This clonotype was recorded at least ten times. One end of the junction is discordant with germline, which a read error may explain. The chain combines TRBV7-7 with TRBJ2-2, with unresolved D. Germline CDR1 SSHAT, CDR2 FNYEAQ (reference sequence). The CDR3 spans 13 residues. CDR3 amino acids: CASSPAYTGELFF. DNA of the CDR3: TGTGCTAGCAGTCCGGCGTACACCGGGGAGCTGTTTTTT.

The V gene is TRBV12-3 or TRBV12-4, the J gene TRBJ1-2, with no clear D. The CDR3 has 16 amino acids. The V gene lost 5 bases and the J gene lost 5 bases, with 21 bases spanning the gap. CDR3: CASSLESDPRPYGYTF. The CDR3 nucleotides are TGTGCCAGCAGTCTCGAGAGTGACCCCCGCCCATATGGCTACACCTTC.

V is TRBV7-2 and J is TRBJ2-4; unclear D gene. The V gene's germline CDR1 is SGHTA and CDR2 FQGNSA. V lost 3 bases, J lost 2 bases, and 11 bases lay in between. The CDR3 is made up of 15 amino acids. The CDR3 region has the DNA TGTGCCAGCAGCTTGGAAGGTCCTTCCAAAAACATTCAGTACTTC. Its protein is CASSLEGPSKNIQYF.

This clonotype was found a few times. The V gene is TRBV3-1, the J gene TRBJ1-2, with TRBD1 identical over 8 bases. After removal of 4 bases from V and 8 bases from J, the junction contained 15 bases not matched to a gene. The germline CDR1 and CDR2 sequences are LGHDT and YNNKEL (reference sequence). The CDR3 length is 16 residues. The CDR3 nucleotides read TGTGCCAGCAGCCGCCTGGACAGGGCAGGAAGAGGAGGCTACACCTTC. It codes for CASSRLDRAGRGGYTF. Complete variable domain (other parts from reference TRBV3-1 and TRBJ1-2): DTAVSQTPKYLVTQMGNDKSIKCEQNLGHDTMYWYKQDSKKFLKIMFSYNNKELIINETVPNRFSPKSPDKAHLNLHINSLELGDSAVYFCASSRLDRAGRGGYTFGSGTRLTVV.

This clonotype has a count of ten or more. The CDR3 nucleotides read TGTGCCAGCAGTCCGGAAAAGGAAATCTACGAGCAGTACTTC. It codes for CASSPEKEIYEQYF. J is TRBJ2-7 and V is TRBV28; D is ambiguous. This CDR3 is built from 14 residues. Germline V gene lookup returns CDR1 MDHEN and CDR2 SYDVKM. The V and J ends lost 5 bases and 3 bases respectively, with 14 bases between them.

This clonotype was detected many times. The chain links TRBV6-1 to TRBJ2-2, with D perhaps TRBD1 or TRBD2 (6 bases each). This CDR3 is 15 amino acids long. Trimming pared 2 bases from V and 3 bases from J, leaving 10 bases between. Germline lookup yields CDR1 MNHNS and CDR2 SASEGT. The CDR3 DNA sequence: TGTGCCAGCAGTGAATACAGGGAGGACACCGGGGAGCTGTTTTTT. Translating it yields CASSEYREDTGELFF.

This clonotype was detected ten times or more. The chain uses TRBV10-3 and TRBJ2-7; the D is unclear. Trimming took 3 bases from V and 2 from J, leaving 11 bases between them. Germline CDR1 reads ENHRY; CDR2 reads SYGVKD. The CDR3 loop spans 14 amino acids. The CDR3 coding sequence is TGTGCCATCAGTGATAGGGCGGCACCCTACGAGCAGTACTTC. This sequence encodes CAISDRAAPYEQYF.

This clonotype was counted between two and nine times. V and J are TRBV12-3 or TRBV12-4 and TRBJ2-3, with 13 bases matching TRBD2. The V gene end was trimmed by 7 bases and the J gene end by 2 bases; junction bases not matched to a gene: 12. This CDR3 is built from 18 residues. The CDR3 protein is CASTPGLAGWGVTDTQYF. Here the CDR3 DNA reads TGTGCCAGCACCCCGGGACTAGCGGGATGGGGGGTCACAGATACGCAGTATTTT.

This clonotype was seen only a few times. The chain couples TRBV27 to TRBJ2-1, with 7 bases matching TRBD1. CDR1 and CDR2 (germline): MNHEY, SMNVEV (reference sequence). J was trimmed by 4 bases and V by 6 bases; bases with no gene match: 0. This CDR3 has 12 residues. The CDR3 region is CASRGQYNEQFF. The CDR3 DNA reads as TGTGCCAGCAGGGGACAGTACAATGAGCAGTTCTTC.

This clonotype appeared a few times. This chain links TRBV7-2 with TRBJ2-7; TRBD1 matches 9 bases. CDR1 SGHTA and CDR2 FQGNSA come from the germline V gene. The ends lost 0 bases at V and 6 bases at J; junction bases unmatched: 6. There are 15 residues in the CDR3. CDR3 DNA sequence: TGTGCCAGCAGCTTAGCGGGGACAGGGTTTGGCGAGCAGTACTTC. This translates into CASSLAGTGFGEQYF.

This clonotype was observed at least ten times. CDR3 in amino acids: CASSAGTPYSTDTQYF. DNA of the CDR3: TGTGCCAGCAGTGCCGGGACACCTTATAGCACAGATACGCAGTATTTT. J is TRBJ2-3 and V is TRBV12-3 or TRBV12-4; weak D call: TRBD1 (6 bases). The length of the CDR3 is 16 residues. V shed 5 bases and J shed 0 bases, with 15 bases lying between them.

This clonotype was counted many times. The rearrangement links TRBV28 to TRBJ2-3, with 16 bases identical to TRBD2. Germline CDR1 and CDR2: MDHEN and SYDVKM. Trimming cost V 6 bases and J 3 bases; bases outside gene matches: 9. The CDR3 runs to 18 residues. CDR3 protein: CASRRGTSGRAGTDTQYF. CDR3 nucleotide sequence: TGTGCCAGCAGGCGAGGGACTAGCGGGAGGGCCGGGACAGATACGCAGTATTTT.